One and the same sample provided the 28 T cell receptor beta chains below, sequenced in a study of control samples from healthy donors and cancer patients. Libraries were prepared by immunoSEQ multiplex PCR; TCRdb keeps only in-frame clonotypes and omits some of them. Here the sample spans around 130,000 clones, around nine tenths being singletons. Sequencing was done on a sample of PBMCs. These receptors were obtained from a man aged 45-65 years with head and neck cancer.

This rearrangement joins TRBV2 to TRBJ1-2; 8 positions match TRBD1. CDR1 SNHLY and CDR2 FYNNEI come from the germline V gene. CDR3 length: 14 amino acids. The V gene end was trimmed by 6 bases and the J gene end by 8 bases; junction bases not matched to a gene: 11. The CDR3 is CASSPRGTGSGYTF. CDR3 DNA: TGTGCCAGCAGCCCCCGGGGGACAGGAAGCGGCTACACCTTC.

This chain uses TRBV5-1 with TRBJ2-3; 7 positions agree with TRBD1. J was trimmed by 2 bases and V by 3 bases; bases with no gene match: 9. Germline V gene lookup returns CDR1 SGHRS and CDR2 YFSETQ. The CDR3 contains 16 residues. In nucleotides, the CDR3 is TGCGCCAGCAGCTACGGCTCGACAGGGACCACAGATACGCAGTATTTT. This gives the protein CASSYGSTGTTDTQYF.

V and J are TRBV7-9 and TRBJ1-4; no clear D. This CDR3 is 14 amino acids long. Trimming removed 5 bases at V and 0 bases at J, with 7 bases between. From germline, CDR1 is SEHNR and CDR2 FQNEAQ (reference sequence). The CDR3 DNA is TGTGCCAGCAGCCCCATTGCAACTAATGAAAAACTGTTTTTT. Translating it yields CASSPIATNEKLFF.

The chain recombines TRBV6-6 with TRBJ1-6; 8 nucleotides agree with TRBD1. Unmatched junction bases numbered 9, after V lost 6 bases and J lost 8 bases. This CDR3 is 15 amino acids long. From germline, CDR1 is MNHNY and CDR2 SVGAGI (reference sequence). CDR3 loop: CASSHLGQDYSPLHF. The CDR3 DNA follows: TGTGCCAGCAGCCACCTGGGACAGGATTATTCACCCCTCCACTTT.

The table lists this clone with a count of one. The chain recombines TRBV5-4 with TRBJ2-2; the match to TRBD2 covers 12 bases. V shed 4 bases, J shed 0 bases, and the junction held 4 bases outside the gene matches. The germline V gene has CDR1 SGHNT and CDR2 YYREEE (reference sequence). The CDR3 spans 17 residues. The CDR3 nucleotides are TGTGCCAGCAGCCAGACTAGCGGGGGAACGAACACCGGGGAGCTGTTTTTT. Translated: CASSQTSGGTNTGELFF.

This chain uses TRBV6-6 with TRBJ1-4; 12 nucleotides match TRBD1. Germline V gene sequence: CDR1 MNHNY, CDR2 SVGAGI (reference sequence). The CDR3 length is 15 residues. Trimming took 5 bases from V and 5 from J; bases not matched to a gene: 3. The CDR3 coding sequence is TGTGCCAGCAGTCGGGACAGGGGGCAGAATGAAAAACTGTTTTTT. It specifies CASSRDRGQNEKLFF.

The chain uses TRBV7-3 and TRBJ2-2, with D hard to call. The germline gives CDR1 SGHTA, CDR2 FQGTGA. The CDR3 is 14 amino acids. Trimming shortened V by 2 bases and J by 6 bases, and 10 bases separated the two germline ends. The CDR3 nucleotides are TGTGCCAGCAGCTTACCTACTCACCCCGGGGAGCTGTTTTTT. It codes for CASSLPTHPGELFF.

The rearrangement uses TRBV5-1 and TRBJ1-1; D is perhaps TRBD1 (6 bases). Germline V gives CDR1 SGHRS, CDR2 YFSETQ. CDR3 size: 13 residues. Trimming left V 7 bases short and J 1 base short, with 11 bases between. DNA for the CDR3: TGCGCCAGCGGGACGGGGGCGAACACTGAAGCTTTCTTT. This codes for CASGTGANTEAFF.

The chain links TRBV27 to TRBJ2-2; perhaps TRBD2 as D (5 bases). V was trimmed by 7 bases and J by 1 base, leaving 13 bases between them. Germline V gene data show CDR1 as MNHEY and CDR2 as SMNVEV (reference sequence). The CDR3 has 15 amino acids. The CDR3 spells CASTLYGENTGELFF. The CDR3 DNA follows: TGTGCCAGCACCCTTTACGGGGAGAACACCGGGGAGCTGTTTTTT.

The chain joins TRBV7-9 to TRBJ1-2; no definite D call. The CDR3 contains 12 residues. Germline CDR1 SEHNR, CDR2 FQNEAQ (reference sequence). The V gene lost 3 bases and the J gene lost 8 bases, with 10 bases spanning the gap. The CDR3 bases are TGTGCCAGCAGCTTGGGGAAGGACGGCTACACCTTC. Amino acid sequence: CASSLGKDGYTF.

The chain joins TRBV18 to TRBJ2-5; D is ambiguous. The germline V gene encodes CDR1 KGHSH and CDR2 LQKENI. The CDR3 loop spans 15 amino acids. V lost 4 bases to trimming and J lost 5 bases, with 17 bases between them. CDR3 loop: CASSLSPPRRETQYF. The CDR3 coding sequence is TGTGCCAGCTCACTTTCTCCACCCCGAAGGGAGACCCAGTACTTC.

The chain carries TRBV10-1 and TRBJ1-4, with a possible D match to TRBD1 (6 bases). V lost 3 bases to trimming and J lost 2 bases, with 19 bases between them. Germline V gene sequence: CDR1 WNHNN, CDR2 SYGVQD (reference sequence). The CDR3 spans 18 residues. For the CDR3, the DNA is TGCGCCAGCAGTGAAGGATACGGGCAGGGGAGGACTAATGAAAAACTGTTTTTT. This encodes CASSEGYGQGRTNEKLFF.

V usage is TRBV29-1 and J usage is TRBJ2-1; 7 nucleotides align to TRBD1. Per the germline V gene, CDR1 is SQVTM and CDR2 is ANQGSEA. The CDR3 loop spans 14 amino acids. After removal of 6 bases from V and 0 bases from J, the junction contained 5 bases not matched to a gene. The CDR3: CSVGQPLSYNEQFF. The DNA of the CDR3 is TGCAGCGTGGGACAGCCCCTCTCCTACAATGAGCAGTTCTTC.

The CDR3 nucleotides read TGTGCCAGCAATGGGAGCGGTTATGGCTACACCTTC. This codes for CASNGSGYGYTF. The rearrangement joins TRBV28 to TRBJ1-2, with no clear D. Germline loops: CDR1 MDHEN, CDR2 SYDVKM. V dropped 7 bases and J dropped 5 bases, with 11 bases sitting between them. The CDR3 loop spans 12 amino acids.

The V and J genes are TRBV7-2 and TRBJ2-1; tentatively, D is TRBD2 (6 bases). Germline CDR1 reads SGHTA; CDR2 reads FQGNSA. The V gene lost 5 bases and the J gene lost 15 bases, with 20 bases spanning the gap. This CDR3 contains 13 residues. CDR3 nucleotides: TGTGCCAGCAGCCGGGACTTTTCCACCCCTTTGTTCTTC. Translating it yields CASSRDFSTPLFF. The whole variable domain, filled in from reference TRBV7-2 and TRBJ2-1, reads GAGVSQSPSNKVTEKGKDVELRCDPISGHTALYWYRQSLGQGLEFLIYFQGNSAPDKSGLPSDRFSAERTGGSVSTLTIQRTQQEDSAVYLCASSRDFSTPLFFGPGTRLTVL.

The V and J genes are TRBV6-4 and TRBJ2-2, with D possibly TRBD2 on 6 matching bases. Germline CDR1 and CDR2: MRHNA and SNTAGT. Trimming cost V 1 base and J 6 bases, with 12 bases left between them. The CDR3 sequence is 15 residues long. The CDR3 protein is CASSDYFGTPGELFF. The CDR3 DNA sequence: TGTGCCAGCAGTGACTATTTCGGGACTCCCGGGGAGCTGTTTTTT.

This chain uses TRBV10-3 with TRBJ2-2, with D possibly being TRBD2 (5 bases). Germline CDR1 and CDR2: ENHRY and SYGVKD. CDR3 length: 14 amino acids. Deletions cut 5 bases from V and 7 bases from J, with 14 bases between. CDR3 amino acids: CAISSRERDGELFF. For the CDR3, the DNA is TGTGCCATCAGTTCGAGGGAGAGGGACGGGGAGCTGTTTTTT.

The CDR3 nucleotides read TGTGCCAGCAGTCCCCCAGGGACAGGGGTTCGAGAGACCCAGTACTTC. Its translation is CASSPPGTGVRETQYF. V gene TRBV7-8 combines with J gene TRBJ2-5; 10 positions agree with TRBD1. From germline, CDR1 is SGHVS and CDR2 FQNEAQ. The CDR3 extends over 16 amino acids. Unmatched junction bases numbered 11, after V lost 6 bases and J lost 4 bases.

V and J are TRBV3-1 (or the pseudogene TRBV3-2) and TRBJ2-7; D is ambiguous. Germline lookup yields CDR1 LGHDT and CDR2 YNNKEL (reference sequence). The CDR3 totals 14 residues. V lost 2 bases to trimming and J lost 2 bases, with 10 bases between them. The CDR3 region is CASSQPRTPYEQYF. In DNA form, the CDR3 reads TGTGCCAGCAGCCAACCAAGGACCCCCTACGAGCAGTACTTC.

V gene TRBV7-6 combines with J gene TRBJ2-3, with D possibly TRBD2 on 5 matching bases. V was pared by 3 bases and J by 6 bases, with 10 bases between. The CDR3 sequence is 13 residues long. CDR1 is SGHVS, CDR2 FNYEAQ, per germline. The CDR3 DNA reads as TGTGCCAGCAGCTTGGAGGTAGGGGATACGCAGTATTTT. As protein: CASSLEVGDTQYF.

J is TRBJ1-5 and V is TRBV28; D is unclear. The CDR3 runs to 16 residues. Per the germline V gene, CDR1 is MDHEN and CDR2 is SYDVKM. Between the trimmed V and J ends, which lost 1 base and 2 bases, there was a span of 12 bases. The CDR3 nucleotides read TGTGCCAGCAGTTTATTGTGGGGTCGAGGCAATCAGCCCCAGCATTTT. Translated: CASSLLWGRGNQPQHF.

The chain couples TRBV19 to TRBJ2-2; 9 bases align to TRBD1. Looked up from germline, CDR1 is LNHDA and CDR2 is SQIVND (reference sequence). CDR3 length: 14 amino acids. The junction had 8 bases not matched to a gene; V was cut back by 8 bases and J by 7 bases. CDR3 nucleotide sequence: TGTGCCAGTCGAACTACAGGGGGCGGCGGGGAGCTGTTTTTT. Its translation is CASRTTGGGGELFF.

This clone was observed once. The chain combines TRBV14 with TRBJ2-5; D gene ambiguous. Trimming shortened V by 0 bases and J by 7 bases, and 12 bases separated the two germline ends. This CDR3 region has 14 residues. Per germline, CDR1 SGHDN and CDR2 FVKESK. In nucleotides, the CDR3 is TGTGCCAGCAGCCAAGAACCCCGGTTAGGGACCCAGTACTTC. Protein: CASSQEPRLGTQYF.

This clone occurred a few times. The rearrangement joins TRBV6-6 to TRBJ1-1; 9 bases fit TRBD1. Germline V gene sequence: CDR1 MNHNY, CDR2 SVGAGI (reference sequence). V shed 5 bases and J 13 bases; nucleotides not matched to a gene: 11. The CDR3 length is 13 residues. The CDR3 loop is CASSLRDRDLHFF. For the CDR3, the DNA is TGTGCCAGCAGTCTCCGGGACAGGGATCTACATTTCTTT.

The gene calls are TRBV11-3 and TRBJ2-3; 7 bases fit TRBD2. Germline V lookup: CDR1 SGHNT, CDR2 YENEEA. This CDR3 is built from 14 residues. The V gene end was trimmed by 5 bases and the J gene end by 2 bases; junction bases not matched to a gene: 4. CDR3 sequence: CASSPSGNTDTQYF. The CDR3 nucleotides are TGTGCCAGCAGCCCTAGCGGAAACACAGATACGCAGTATTTT.

J is TRBJ2-7 and V is TRBV6-6; D is perhaps TRBD2 (6 bases). Germline CDR1 is MNHNY and CDR2 is SVGAGI (reference sequence). V was shortened by 6 bases and J by 2 bases, with 14 bases between the two germline ends. The CDR3 sequence is 14 residues long. The CDR3 DNA reads as TGTGCCAGCAGCCCTACGGGACTCACCTACGAGCAGTACTTC. It is translated as CASSPTGLTYEQYF.

V is TRBV5-1 and J is TRBJ1-3; a weak D match, TRBD1 (6 bases). Germline V lookup: CDR1 SGHRS, CDR2 YFSETQ. The germline V and J ends were trimmed by 0 bases and 0 bases, with 10 bases remaining between them. The CDR3 sequence is 16 residues long. The CDR3 here is CASSLAGAHSGNTIYF. The CDR3 region has the DNA TGCGCCAGCAGCTTGGCGGGGGCCCACTCTGGAAACACCATATATTTT.

The J gene is TRBJ2-1, the V gene TRBV27; 12 bases line up with TRBD2. J lost 9 bases, V lost 4 bases, and 7 bases had no gene match. CDR3 length: 15 amino acids. Germline loops: CDR1 MNHEY, CDR2 SMNVEV (reference sequence). The CDR3 protein is CASSSWTSGTGEQFF. CDR3 DNA sequence: TGTGCCAGCAGTTCCTGGACTAGCGGGACCGGTGAGCAGTTCTTC.